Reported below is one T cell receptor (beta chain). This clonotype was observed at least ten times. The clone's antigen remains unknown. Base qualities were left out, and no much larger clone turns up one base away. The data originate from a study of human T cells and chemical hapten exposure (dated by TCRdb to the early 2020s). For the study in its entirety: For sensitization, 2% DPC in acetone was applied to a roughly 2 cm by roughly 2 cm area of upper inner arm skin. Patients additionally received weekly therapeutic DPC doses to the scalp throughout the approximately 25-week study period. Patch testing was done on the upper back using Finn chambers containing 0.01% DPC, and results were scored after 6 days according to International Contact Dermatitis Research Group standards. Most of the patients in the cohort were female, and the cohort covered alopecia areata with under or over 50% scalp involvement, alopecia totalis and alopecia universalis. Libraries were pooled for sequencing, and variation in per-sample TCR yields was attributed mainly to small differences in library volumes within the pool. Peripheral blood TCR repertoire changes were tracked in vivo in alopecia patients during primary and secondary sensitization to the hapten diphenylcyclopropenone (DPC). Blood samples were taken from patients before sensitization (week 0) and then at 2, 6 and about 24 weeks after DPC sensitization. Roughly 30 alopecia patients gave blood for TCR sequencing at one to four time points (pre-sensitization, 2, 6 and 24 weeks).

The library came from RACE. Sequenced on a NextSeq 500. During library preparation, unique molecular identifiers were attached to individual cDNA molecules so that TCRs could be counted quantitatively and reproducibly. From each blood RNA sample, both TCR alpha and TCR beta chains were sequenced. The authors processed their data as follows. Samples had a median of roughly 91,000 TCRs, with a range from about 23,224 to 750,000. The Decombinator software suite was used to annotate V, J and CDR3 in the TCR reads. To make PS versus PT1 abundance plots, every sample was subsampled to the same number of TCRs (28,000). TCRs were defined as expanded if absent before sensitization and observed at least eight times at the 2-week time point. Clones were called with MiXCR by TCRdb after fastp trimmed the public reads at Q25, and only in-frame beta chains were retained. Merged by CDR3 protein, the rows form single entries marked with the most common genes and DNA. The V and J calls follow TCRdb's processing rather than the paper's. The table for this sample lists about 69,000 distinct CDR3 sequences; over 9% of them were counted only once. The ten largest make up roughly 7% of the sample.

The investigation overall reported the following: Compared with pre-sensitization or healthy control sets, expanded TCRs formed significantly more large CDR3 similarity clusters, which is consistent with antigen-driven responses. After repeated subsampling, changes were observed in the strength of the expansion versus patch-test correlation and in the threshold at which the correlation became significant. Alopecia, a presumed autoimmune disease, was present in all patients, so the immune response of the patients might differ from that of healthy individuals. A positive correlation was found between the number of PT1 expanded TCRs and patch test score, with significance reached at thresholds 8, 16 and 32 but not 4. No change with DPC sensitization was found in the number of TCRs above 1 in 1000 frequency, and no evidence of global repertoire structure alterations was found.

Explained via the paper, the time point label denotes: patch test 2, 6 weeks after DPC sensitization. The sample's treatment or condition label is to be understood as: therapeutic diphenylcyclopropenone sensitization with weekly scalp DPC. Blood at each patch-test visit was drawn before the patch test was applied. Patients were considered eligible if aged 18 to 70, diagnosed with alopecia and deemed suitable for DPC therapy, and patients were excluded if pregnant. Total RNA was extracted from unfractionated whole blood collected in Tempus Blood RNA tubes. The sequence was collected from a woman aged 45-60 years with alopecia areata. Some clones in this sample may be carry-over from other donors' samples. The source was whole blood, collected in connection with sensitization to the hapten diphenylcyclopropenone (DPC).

CDR3 region: CASSRTGSQETQYF. The bases read TGTGCCAGCAGCCGGACAGGGAGCCAAGAGACCCAGTACTTC. The chain is made from TRBV7-8 and TRBJ2-5; the junction holds 8 bases that match TRBD1. According to the germline V gene, CDR1 reads SGHVS and CDR2 reads FQNEAQ. The CDR3 spans 14 residues, from the cysteine through the phenylalanine. The read is trimmed to its CDR3 DNA, 42 bases read in frame from base 1. After removal of 5 bases from V and 1 base from J, the junction retains 3 bases not matched to a gene.